This T cell receptor (beta chain) was captured by sequencing in a study of regulatory T cells in long-lasting Graves disease. V lost 2 bases, J lost 1 base, and 12 bases lay in between. The CDR3 contains 16 residues. Germline CDR1 and CDR2: SGHTA and FQGNSA. This clonotype was seen at least ten times. Its cognate antigen is unknown. Time point of the sample: persistent/refractory GD, antithyroid drugs over 5 years with positive TRAb. The TCR library used RNA extracted from PBMCs. EDTA tubes held roughly 8.1 milliliters of peripheral blood from each patient. Study-wide points: Thyroid tissue was not studied; only peripheral blood was.

The TCR beta library used iRepertoire HTBI primers with Arm-PCR amplification of CDR3. MiXCR was run by TCRdb on the multiplex PCR reads, yielding one entry per CDR3 protein. Among roughly 360,000 distinct CDR3 sequences listed, roughly 24% were seen once. The specimen comprised peripheral blood mononuclear cells (PBMCs), sampled when the disease was refractory, from a patient treated with antithyroid drugs. This TCR was sampled from a middle-aged woman with Graves disease. This sequence joins TRBV7-2 and TRBJ2-1; a weak D match, TRBD1 (6 bases). Written as DNA, the CDR3 is TGTGCCAGCAGCTTAATTAGTACAGGGTCCTACAATGAGCAGTTCTTC. Translated: CASSLISTGSYNEQFF.